The source of this T cell receptor (beta chain) is a study of chemoradiotherapy in HPV16-positive cancers. The data were produced by immunoSEQ multiplex PCR, yet TCRdb's version contains in-frame clones alone and is incomplete. The table records approximately 17,000 clones, 85% to 90% of them present only once. Samples were taken several times over chemoradiotherapy. V gave up 3 bases and J gave up 7 bases; unmatched junction bases: 5. This CDR3 spans 14 amino acids. CDR1 and CDR2 from the germline V gene are LNHDA and SQIVND (reference sequence). The chain is built from TRBV19 and TRBJ2-4, with 8 bases matching TRBD1. The clonotype was recovered from a human donor with HPV-associated anogenital cancer. The sequencing used blood, collected from a patient who underwent chemoradiotherapy. The chain's CDR3 is CASSIRRDRNIQYF. The CDR3 DNA reads TGTGCCAGTAGTATCCGTCGGGACAGGAACATTCAGTACTTC.